The 16 T cell receptor beta chains below come from one sample, sequenced in a study of cytomegalovirus exposure and HLA in healthy donors. Researchers ran the PCR with 60 Vbeta and 13 Jbeta primers. Generated by immunoSEQ multiplex PCR, the TCRdb table keeps only in-frame clones and is missing some. The table lists 150,000 to 200,000 clones, roughly 83% of them singletons. The source material was PBMCs. The receptors come from a woman aged 18-29 years in good health and CMV-seronegative.

V gene TRBV30 combines with J gene TRBJ1-5; perhaps TRBD1 as D (5 bases). This CDR3 is 13 amino acids long. Looked up from germline, CDR1 is GTSNPN and CDR2 is SVGIG (reference sequence). The V and J ends lost 4 bases and 5 bases respectively, with 12 bases between them. The DNA of the CDR3 is TGTGCCTGGACGCCCGGGGGTCATCAGCCCCAGCATTTT. This codes for CAWTPGGHQPQHF.

The table lists this clone with a count of one. The rearrangement joins TRBV28 to TRBJ1-2, with a tentative D call TRBD1 (5 bases). This CDR3 has 13 amino acids. Trimming cost V 6 bases and J 4 bases, with 12 bases left between them. Germline CDR1 is MDHEN and CDR2 is SYDVKM. The CDR3, as DNA: TGTGCCAGCAGCCTGGGGGGAATCTATGGCTACACCTTC. It yields the protein CASSLGGIYGYTF.

The chain combines TRBV29-1 with TRBJ1-2; TRBD1 aligns across 10 bases. From germline, CDR1 is SQVTM and CDR2 ANQGSEA. Trimming at V came to 7 bases and at J to 9 bases, leaving 20 bases not matched to a gene. This CDR3 comprises 16 residues. CDR3 bases: TGCAGCGCGATGGACAGGGGGAATGAAGCTCTAGGGCGCTACACCTTC. Protein: CSAMDRGNEALGRYTF.

The V and J genes are TRBV5-6 and TRBJ2-1; TRBD2 matches at 9 bases. The length of the CDR3 is 15 residues. V shed 2 bases, J shed 5 bases, and the junction held 5 bases outside the gene matches. The germline gives CDR1 SGHDT, CDR2 YYEEEE. CDR3 nucleotides: TGTGCCAGCAGCTTAGGCCTAGCGGGGAACAATGAGCAGTTCTTC. Translating it yields CASSLGLAGNNEQFF. The whole variable domain, filled in from reference TRBV5-6 and TRBJ2-1, reads DAGVTQSPTHLIKTRGQQVTLRCSPKSGHDTVSWYQQALGQGPQFIFQYYEEEERQRGNFPDRFSGHQFPNYSSELNVNALLLGDSALYLCASSLGLAGNNEQFFGPGTRLTVL.

V usage is TRBV6-4 and J usage is TRBJ2-1, with 8 bases that match TRBD2. The ends lost 3 bases at V and 5 bases at J; junction bases unmatched: 6. The CDR3 contains 15 residues. Germline-derived CDR1 and CDR2 are MRHNA and SNTAGT. The chain's CDR3 is CASSDSGGAHNEQFF. The CDR3 DNA follows: TGTGCCAGCAGTGATTCGGGAGGGGCCCACAATGAGCAGTTCTTC.

The chain recombines TRBV4-1 with TRBJ2-3; D might be TRBD1 (6 bases). V lost 4 bases and J 0 bases, leaving 23 bases between the germline ends. The germline gives CDR1 MGHRA, CDR2 YSYEKL. The CDR3 sequence is 19 residues long. CDR3 loop: CASSLSSLVRGFSTDTQYF. CDR3 coding DNA: TGCGCCAGCAGCCTCTCAAGCCTGGTCAGGGGCTTTAGCACAGATACGCAGTATTTT.

The V gene is TRBV28, the J gene TRBJ1-5; weak D call: TRBD1 (6 bases). Trimming cost V 7 bases and J 3 bases, with 19 bases left between them. CDR3 length: 16 amino acids. Per germline, CDR1 MDHEN and CDR2 SYDVKM. CDR3 nucleotide sequence: TGTGCCAGCAATCCCCTAGGGGGGGGGACCAATCAGCCCCAGCATTTT. Its protein product is CASNPLGGGTNQPQHF.

V usage is TRBV15 and J usage is TRBJ1-1, with 9 nucleotides matching TRBD1. CDR3 length: 18 residues. Germline lookup yields CDR1 LNHNV and CDR2 YYDKDF (reference sequence). Trimming took 1 base from V and 3 from J; bases not matched to a gene: 12. CDR3 sequence reads: CATSRVVRRTGEDTEAFF. CDR3 nucleotide sequence: TGTGCCACCAGCAGAGTTGTGCGGAGGACAGGGGAGGACACTGAAGCTTTCTTT.

This rearrangement joins TRBV7-9 to TRBJ2-1, with 12 bases aligning to TRBD1. V lost 6 bases and J lost 2; bases outside the gene matches: 5. Germline V gene lookup returns CDR1 SEHNR and CDR2 FQNEAQ (reference sequence). The CDR3 length is 16 residues. The CDR3 loop is CASRRGTGGPYNEQFF. CDR3 nucleotide sequence: TGTGCCAGCAGGCGCGGGACAGGGGGCCCCTACAATGAGCAGTTCTTC.

Concerning this clone itself: The junction differs from germline at one of its ends, possibly a read error. This chain joins TRBV7-9 and TRBJ1-2, with 11 bases that match TRBD1. This CDR3 is built from 15 residues. Germline assignment: CDR1 SEHNR and CDR2 FQNEAQ (reference sequence). The CDR3 region has the DNA TGTTCCAGCCACCAGGGGACAGGGGGACTCTATGGCTACACCTTC. Encoded protein: CSSHQGTGGLYGYTF.

The chain links TRBV28 to TRBJ2-7, with 9 bases identical to TRBD1. CDR1 and CDR2 (germline): MDHEN, SYDVKM. The V gene end was trimmed by 4 bases and the J gene end by 9 bases; junction bases not matched to a gene: 16. The CDR3 sequence is 16 residues long. Here the CDR3 DNA reads TGTGCCAGCAGTTCCCTGACAGGGGGAACCTTACGAGTGCAGTACTTC. This codes for CASSSLTGGTLRVQYF.

The chain couples TRBV28 to TRBJ1-5; 12 nucleotides match TRBD1. The junction had 7 bases not matched to a gene; V was cut back by 7 bases and J by 9 bases. CDR1 and CDR2 from the germline V gene are MDHEN and SYDVKM. The CDR3 covers 14 residues. CDR3 nucleotide sequence: TGTGCCAGCACCCCCGGGACAGGGGGCCTGCCCCAGCATTTT. Its protein product is CASTPGTGGLPQHF.

The V gene is TRBV6-5, the J gene TRBJ1-6; TRBD1 agrees at 10 bases. J was trimmed by 10 bases and V by 2 bases; bases with no gene match: 5. Germline lookup yields CDR1 MNHEY and CDR2 SVGAGI. The CDR3 loop spans 15 amino acids. DNA for the CDR3: TGTGCCAGCAGTTACCTGGGACAGGGGCAGTCACCCCTCCACTTT. This sequence encodes CASSYLGQGQSPLHF.

The chain uses TRBV18 and TRBJ2-3, with TRBD1 matching 7 bases. The germline CDR1 and CDR2 sequences are KGHSH and LQKENI. V lost 2 bases to trimming and J lost 1 base; unmatched junction nucleotides: 3. CDR3 size: 15 residues. This CDR3 is CASSPNTGGTDTQYF. CDR3 DNA sequence: TGTGCCAGCTCACCAAATACAGGGGGCACAGATACGCAGTATTTT. Full variable domain (rest looked up from reference TRBV18 and TRBJ2-3): NAGVMQNPRHLVRRRGQEARLRCSPMKGHSHVYWYRQLPEEGLKFMVYLQKENIIDESGMPKERFSAEFPKEGPSILRIQQVVRGDSAAYFCASSPNTGGTDTQYFGPGTRLTVL.

The V call is TRBV5-5, the J call TRBJ1-5; 10 bases align to TRBD1. From germline, CDR1 is SGHKS and CDR2 YYEKEE (reference sequence). V shed 0 bases, J shed 7 bases, and the junction held 7 bases outside the gene matches. The CDR3 consists of 16 residues. The CDR3 coding sequence is TGTGCCAGCAGCTTGGGGGGACAGGGGCAAGGACAGCCCCAGCATTTT. Translation gives CASSLGGQGQGQPQHF.

This clone was counted a few times. This chain uses TRBV14 with TRBJ2-5, with 7 bases matching TRBD1. After removal of 4 bases from V and 5 bases from J, the junction contained 7 bases not matched to a gene. The CDR3 covers 14 residues. Germline V lookup: CDR1 SGHDN, CDR2 FVKESK. The CDR3 nucleotides are TGTGCCAGCAGCCCTCGACAGGGAAGGGAGACCCAGTACTTC. Translating gives CASSPRQGRETQYF. Looking up the rest from reference TRBV14 and TRBJ2-5 gives the full variable domain: EAGVTQFPSHSVIEKGQTVTLRCDPISGHDNLYWYRRVMGKEIKFLLHFVKESKQDESGMPNNRFLAERTGGTYSTLKVQPAELEDSGVYFCASSPRQGRETQYFGPGTRLLVL.